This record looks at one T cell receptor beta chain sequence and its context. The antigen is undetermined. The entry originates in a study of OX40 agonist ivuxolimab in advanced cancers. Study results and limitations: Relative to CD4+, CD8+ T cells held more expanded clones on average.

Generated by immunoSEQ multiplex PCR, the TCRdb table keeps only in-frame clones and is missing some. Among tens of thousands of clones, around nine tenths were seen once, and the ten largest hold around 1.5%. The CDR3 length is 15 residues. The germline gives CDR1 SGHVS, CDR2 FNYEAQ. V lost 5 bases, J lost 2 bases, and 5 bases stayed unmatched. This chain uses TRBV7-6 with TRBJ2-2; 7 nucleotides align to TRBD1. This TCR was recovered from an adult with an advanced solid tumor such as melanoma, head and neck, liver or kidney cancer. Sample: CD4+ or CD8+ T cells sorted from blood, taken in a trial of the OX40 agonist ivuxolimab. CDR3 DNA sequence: TGTGCCAGCAGCACCCGGACAGGAAACACCGGGGAGCTGTTTTTT. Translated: CASSTRTGNTGELFF.